This TCR beta chain was captured by sequencing in a study of tumour-infiltrating T cells in Burkitt lymphoma. Study-level background: This cohort included all epidemiological subtypes of Burkitt lymphoma.

Generated by immunoSEQ multiplex PCR, the TCRdb table keeps only in-frame clones and is missing some. Here the sample spans around 700 clones, more than 10% being singletons. This clone was detected only a few times. Trimming pared 4 bases from V and 2 bases from J, leaving 5 bases between. This CDR3 is built from 11 residues. Germline CDR1 is SQVTM and CDR2 is ANQGSEA. The chain employs TRBV29-1 and TRBJ2-5; no clear D. This clonotype was sampled from a human donor with Burkitt lymphoma. Sequenced material: tumor tissue. The CDR3 DNA reads as TGCAGCGTTGCCAAACAAGAGACCCAGTACTTC. Translated, it gives CSVAKQETQYF. The variable domain in full, with the rest retrieved from reference TRBV29-1 and TRBJ2-5, is SAVISQKPSRDICQRGTSLTIQCQVDSQVTMMFWYRQQPGQSLTLIATANQGSEATYESGFVIDKFPISRPNLTFSTLTVSNMSPEDSSIYLCSVAKQETQYFGPGTRLLVL.